This TCR beta chain came from a study of metastatic and nonmetastatic thyroid tumors. How the authors handled the data: Built for papillary thyroid cancer, a distant-metastasis classifier drew on CDR3 differences across clinicopathological groups. TCRdb re-analyzed the PCR reads using MiXCR. V and J calls and clone size were set by TCRdb, not the authors. The sample has roughly 17,000 clones, 20% to 25% seen once. Patients had received no treatment of any kind before thyroid surgery. The study, taken as a whole, reports: As reported, TCR beta diversity in blood and tumor was significantly higher in malignant thyroid tumors than in benign nodules.

The CDR3 extends over 13 amino acids. The V gene lost 3 bases and the J gene lost 5 bases, with 11 bases spanning the gap. Germline CDR1 and CDR2: SGHRS and YFSETQ. Note on this clone: Its antigen is unidentified.

The TCR sequence derives from a male donor with papillary thyroid cancer or a benign thyroid nodule (not recorded which). Some clones in this sample may be carry-over from other donors' samples. V gene TRBV5-1 combines with J gene TRBJ1-2; D remains ambiguous. What was sequenced was tumor tissue. In nucleotides, the CDR3 is TGCGCCAGCAGCTCTGGGGAGAGATATGGCTACACCTTC. This encodes CASSSGERYGYTF. Looking up the rest from reference TRBV5-1 and TRBJ1-2 gives the full variable domain: KAGVTQTPRYLIKTRGQQVTLSCSPISGHRSVSWYQQTPGQGLQFLFEYFSETQRNKGNFPGRFSGRQFSNSRSEMNVSTLELGDSALYLCASSSGERYGYTFGSGTRLTVV.